This T cell receptor (beta chain) was profiled in a study of shared clonotypes between healthy human individuals. The study's findings and limits: Donors were few, which limited the genetic and exposure-history diversity represented.

This CDR3 is 12 amino acids long. V lost 8 bases to trimming and J lost 4 bases, with 11 bases between them. Germline V gives CDR1 LNHNV, CDR2 YYDKDF (reference sequence). This clone occurred once. Its antigen remains unknown. The method was immunoSEQ multiplex PCR; TCRdb's version includes in-frame clones alone and lacks a portion of them. Among about 120,000 clones listed, over 65% were seen once. Sequenced material: memory CD8+ T cells sorted from blood. The subset: CD45RO+ cells pooled with CCR7-negative TemRA cells. This TCR came from a woman in her thirties in good health. The chain employs TRBV15 and TRBJ2-5; TRBD1 might be the D (6 bases). CDR3 bases: TGTGCCACCTCAGGGGTGGGAGAGACCCAGTACTTC. It specifies CATSGVGETQYF.